This T cell receptor beta chain is from a study of OX40 agonist ivuxolimab in advanced cancers. Across the study: The eligibility criteria allowed prior anti-PD-1, anti-PD-L1 or anti-CTLA-4 therapy, and under 50% had some. General observations from the study: Clonal expansion by week 6 occurred in CD4+ and CD8+ blood T cells (at 0.1 to 3.0 mg/kg). More expanded clones were seen, on average, in CD8+ T cells than in CD4+.

CDR3 length: 14 residues. CDR1 and CDR2 from the germline V gene are MDHEN and SYDVKM. V was cut by 5 bases and J by 0 bases, with 11 bases left in between. Profiled with immunoSEQ multiplex PCR; TCRdb holds only in-frame clones, not every one. The sample records some 48,000 clones, about 87% being singletons. The investigators sampled blood at baseline, at cycle 4 day 1, and at cycle 7 day 1. Worth noting for this clone: Its matching antigen is unknown.

The rearrangement uses TRBV28 and TRBJ2-7; D perhaps matches TRBD1 (6 bases). Sequencing was performed on CD4+ or CD8+ T cells sorted from blood, taken in a trial of the OX40 agonist ivuxolimab. The TCR was taken from an adult with an advanced solid tumor such as melanoma, head and neck, liver or kidney cancer. The CDR3 coding sequence is TGTGCCAGCAGTCCCACAGGGTACTCCTACGAGCAGTACTTC. Protein: CASSPTGYSYEQYF.